This is a list of T cell receptor beta chains from one sample in a study of blood T cells in healthy people across ages. TCRdb reanalysed the 5' RACE reads using MiXCR and keeps one entry per CDR3 protein. The table has more than 800,000 distinct CDR3 sequences, less than 35% seen once. The sequenced sample consisted of blood. These receptors originate from a woman aged 80 or over in good health. Each CDR3 is given without its conserved first and last residue. D genes are given only for firm matches.

TRBJ2-7,TRBV6-2/TRBV6-3,NA,ASSSGIVIYEQY
TRBJ2-3,TRBV5-4,NA,ASSRGEDTDTQY
TRBJ2-5,TRBV3-1,TRBD1,ASSQPLTGGGETQY
TRBJ1-1,TRBV7-2,NA,ASTLGRGGTEAF
NA,TRBV6-2/TRBV6-3,TRBD2,ASKSAGGDYNEQY
TRBJ2-7,TRBV12-3/TRBV12-4,NA,ASSQGLAEQY
TRBJ2-1,TRBV20-1,TRBD1,SATGTGARNEQF
TRBJ2-1,TRBV7-8,TRBD2,ASSLATSPAEQF
TRBJ2-3,TRBV11-2,NA,ASSPPHTDTQY
TRBJ2-5,TRBV6-1,NA,ASSENVGGAGTQY
TRBJ2-2,TRBV7-9,TRBD2,ASSPQAGGPSYGELF